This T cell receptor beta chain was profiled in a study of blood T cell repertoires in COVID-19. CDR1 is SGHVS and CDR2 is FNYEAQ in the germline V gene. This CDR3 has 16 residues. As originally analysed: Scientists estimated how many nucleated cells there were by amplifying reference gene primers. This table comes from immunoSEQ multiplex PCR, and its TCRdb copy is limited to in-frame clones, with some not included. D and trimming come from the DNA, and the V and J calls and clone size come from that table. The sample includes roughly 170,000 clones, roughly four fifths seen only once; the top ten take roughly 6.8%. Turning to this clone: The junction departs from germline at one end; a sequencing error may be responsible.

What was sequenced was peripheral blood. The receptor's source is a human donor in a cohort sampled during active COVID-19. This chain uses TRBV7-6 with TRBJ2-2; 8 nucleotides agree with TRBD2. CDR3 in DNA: TGTGCCAGCACCTTAGGTAGCGGGGACAACACCGGGGAGCTGTTTTTT. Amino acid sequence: CASTLGSGDNTGELFF.